This T cell receptor beta chain is from a study of blood T cells in healthy people across ages. Trimming took 6 bases from V and 1 from J, leaving 8 bases between them. The CDR3 sequence is 13 residues long. Only a few counts were recorded for this clonotype. Next came a second PCR, run for roughly 6 to 11 cycles, which used a sample-barcoded 5' primer along with a J-beta primer mix. TCRdb used MiXCR to reprocess the 5' RACE reads, holding one entry per CDR3 protein. The table has 800,000 to 950,000 distinct CDR3 sequences, roughly 34% seen once. The TCR sequence derives from a man aged 18 to 30 in good health. What was sequenced was blood. This chain joins TRBV12-3 or TRBV12-4 and TRBJ2-3, with D unresolved. For the CDR3, the DNA is TGTGCCAGCAGGGTGATCGGCACAGATACGCAGTATTTT. This encodes CASRVIGTDTQYF.